The clone carrying this T cell receptor (beta chain) was observed at least ten times. Antigen unknown. As to treatment: skin biopsy from PPD injection site in Mantoux-positive individual. TCR cDNA received a 3' ligated oligonucleotide that carried a UMI. The data were obtained in a study of naive and memory T cell subsets. Broader study findings: Reportedly, tuberculin skin test sites gave far more TCRs than other biopsies.

The SP2 primer and nested alpha and beta constant region primers amplified ligated cDNA in four rounds. TCRdb re-called the UMI-ligation and nested PCR reads with MiXCR, one entry per CDR3 protein. Of about 37,000 distinct CDR3 sequences in the sample, approximately 11% were seen once. V shed 2 bases, J shed 4 bases, and the junction held 9 bases outside the gene matches. Germline CDR1 reads ENHRY; CDR2 reads SYGVKD. The CDR3 totals 19 residues. This TCR was sampled from an adult in good health. Sequenced material: skin, taken from a tuberculin skin test site. This chain connects TRBV10-3 to TRBJ2-1, with 15 bases matching TRBD2. CDR3 DNA: TGTGCCATCAGTGAGCGCCCCGGGACTAGCGGGGGGTTGTACAATGAGCAGTTCTTC. Amino acids: CAISERPGTSGGLYNEQFF.